The following is a T cell receptor beta chain sequence with its context. Measured with immunoSEQ multiplex PCR; TCRdb has only the in-frame clones, and not every one. The sample includes about 400,000 clones, around 90% of them seen just once. Germline V gives CDR1 LGHNA, CDR2 YNFKEQ. Unmatched junction bases numbered 11, after V lost 5 bases and J lost 7 bases. This CDR3 comprises 15 residues. The record originates from a study of blood T cell repertoires in COVID-19. Study-wide background: Both acute and convalescent COVID-19 samples were obtained from the United States, Italy and Spain. Nucleic acid was either cDNA or gDNA, and it came from T cells, B-cell-depleted T cells, or PBMCs.

Clinical history as reported by participants underpinned cohort assignment. The sample was PBMCs or T cells enriched from blood (not recorded which). The clonotype originates from a woman in her forties with acute COVID-19. The rearrangement links TRBV4-2 to TRBJ1-2, with 9 nucleotides matching TRBD1. The CDR3 coding sequence is TGTGCCAGCAGCGTCCGGGACAGGGAGACGGGTGGCTACACCTTC. It encodes CASSVRDRETGGYTF.